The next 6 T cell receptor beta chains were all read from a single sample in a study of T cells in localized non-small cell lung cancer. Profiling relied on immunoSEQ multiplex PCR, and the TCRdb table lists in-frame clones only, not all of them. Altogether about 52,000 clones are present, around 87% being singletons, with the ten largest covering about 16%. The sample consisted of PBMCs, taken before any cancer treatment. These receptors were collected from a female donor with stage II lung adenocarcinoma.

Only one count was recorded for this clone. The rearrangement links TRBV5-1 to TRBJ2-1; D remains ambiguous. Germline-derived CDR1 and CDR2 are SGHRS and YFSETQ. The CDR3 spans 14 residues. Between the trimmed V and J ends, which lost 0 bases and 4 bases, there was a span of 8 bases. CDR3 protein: CASSLGTGYNEQFF. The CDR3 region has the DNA TGCGCCAGCAGCTTGGGGACCGGTTACAATGAGCAGTTCTTC.

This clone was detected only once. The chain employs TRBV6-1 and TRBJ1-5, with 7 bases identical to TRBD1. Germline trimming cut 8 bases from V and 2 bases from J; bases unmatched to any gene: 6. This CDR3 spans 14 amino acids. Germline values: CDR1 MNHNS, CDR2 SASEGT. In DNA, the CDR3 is TGTGCCAGCTCTAACACAGGGGGCAATCAGCCCCAGCATTTT. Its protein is CASSNTGGNQPQHF.

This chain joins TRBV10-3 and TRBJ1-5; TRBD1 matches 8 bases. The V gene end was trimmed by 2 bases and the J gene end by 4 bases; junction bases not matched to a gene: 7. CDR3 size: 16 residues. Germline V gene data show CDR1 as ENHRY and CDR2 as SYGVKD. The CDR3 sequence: CAISEGQGVGNQPQHF. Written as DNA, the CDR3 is TGTGCCATCAGTGAGGGACAGGGAGTAGGTAATCAGCCCCAGCATTTT.

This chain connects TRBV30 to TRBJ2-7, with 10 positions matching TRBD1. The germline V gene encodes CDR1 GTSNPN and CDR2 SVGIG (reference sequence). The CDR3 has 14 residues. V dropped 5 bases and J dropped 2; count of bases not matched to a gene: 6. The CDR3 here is CAWYPGQGPYEQYF. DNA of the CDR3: TGTGCCTGGTACCCGGGACAGGGGCCCTACGAGCAGTACTTC.

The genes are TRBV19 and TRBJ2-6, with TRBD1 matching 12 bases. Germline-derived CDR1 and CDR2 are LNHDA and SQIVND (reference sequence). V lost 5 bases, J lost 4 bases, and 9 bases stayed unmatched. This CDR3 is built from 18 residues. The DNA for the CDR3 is TGTGCCAGTAGTCCCCTGGGACAGGGGGCGAGAGGGGCCAACGTCCTGACTTTC. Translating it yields CASSPLGQGARGANVLTF. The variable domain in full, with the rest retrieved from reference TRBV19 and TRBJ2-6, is DGGITQSPKYLFRKEGQNVTLSCEQNLNHDAMYWYRQDPGQGLRLIYYSQIVNDFQKGDIAEGYSVSREKKESFPLTVTSAQKNPTAFYLCASSPLGQGARGANVLTFGAGSRLTVL.

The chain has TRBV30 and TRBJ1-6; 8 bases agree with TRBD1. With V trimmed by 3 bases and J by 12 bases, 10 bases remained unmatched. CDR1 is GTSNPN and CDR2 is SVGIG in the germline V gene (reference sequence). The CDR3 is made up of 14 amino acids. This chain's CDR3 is CAWSPDRGFRPLHF. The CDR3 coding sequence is TGTGCCTGGAGCCCCGACAGGGGCTTCAGACCCCTCCACTTT.